The present entry profiles one TCR beta chain with its context. The sample is drawn from a study of blood T cell repertoires in COVID-19. Overall study: The analysed material was cDNA or gDNA that came from T cells, B-cell-depleted T cells, or PBMCs.

As processed by the authors: Cell counts per sample came from amplifying reference gene primers. Here immunoSEQ multiplex PCR was the method, and the copy in TCRdb shows in-frame clones only, minus some. V and J calls and clone size follow that table, whereas D and trimming were derived from the DNA. Of approximately 300,000 clones in the sample, around four fifths were seen once. This sequence originates from a woman between 50 and 59 years old with acute or convalescent COVID-19. The sequenced sample consisted of peripheral blood.

The CDR3 here is CASSLAGGSYEQYF. The CDR3 DNA follows: TGTGCCAGCAGCTTAGCAGGGGGTTCCTACGAGCAGTACTTC. The chain joins TRBV11-2 to TRBJ2-7; TRBD1 agrees at 7 bases. Germline lookup yields CDR1 SGHAT and CDR2 FQNNGV. J was trimmed by 1 base and V by 1 base; bases with no gene match: 1. The CDR3 is 14 amino acids.